One sample yielded the 27 T cell receptor beta chains listed below, sequenced in a study of blood T cell repertoires in COVID-19. The method was immunoSEQ multiplex PCR; TCRdb's version includes in-frame clones alone and lacks a portion of them. This table holds 200,000 to 300,000 clones, about 89% found once. Sequenced input: PBMCs or T cells enriched from blood (not recorded which). These receptors were taken from a woman aged 18 to 35 who had recovered from COVID-19.

This clone was observed at least ten times. This rearrangement joins TRBV7-6 to TRBJ1-2; 8 nucleotides agree with TRBD1. Germline V CDR1 and CDR2: SGHVS, FNYEAQ. The CDR3 has 16 residues. J lost 2 bases, V lost 4 bases, and 9 bases had no gene match. The CDR3 DNA reads TGTGCCAGCAGCTCTACTGGACAGGGTGTAAACTATGGCTACACCTTC. It is translated as CASSSTGQGVNYGYTF.

The chain joins TRBV4-1 to TRBJ2-2; D not resolved. Germline V CDR1 and CDR2: MGHRA, YSYEKL. The germline V and J ends were trimmed by 0 bases and 1 base, with 9 bases remaining between them. The CDR3 totals 16 residues. The CDR3 sequence is CASSQEASRNTGELFF. The CDR3 coding sequence is TGCGCCAGCAGCCAAGAGGCTAGTAGGAACACCGGGGAGCTGTTTTTT.

This chain links TRBV14 with TRBJ2-7, with 12 bases matching TRBD1. The CDR3 is made up of 13 amino acids. Looked up from germline, CDR1 is SGHDN and CDR2 is FVKESK. V lost 4 bases, J lost 11 bases, and 6 bases stayed unmatched. CDR3 loop: CASSPPGTGGKYF. In DNA, the CDR3 is TGTGCCAGCAGCCCGCCCGGGACAGGGGGCAAGTACTTC.

The chain employs TRBV7-2 and TRBJ2-1; a weak D match, TRBD2 (5 bases). Germline V gene data show CDR1 as SGHTA and CDR2 as FQGNSA. Trimming took 4 bases from V and 0 from J, leaving 13 bases between them. This CDR3 comprises 16 residues. CDR3: CASSSFRGRSYNEQFF. CDR3 in DNA: TGTGCCAGCAGCTCTTTTCGAGGGCGCTCCTACAATGAGCAGTTCTTC. Variable domain in full (rest from reference TRBV7-2 and TRBJ2-1): GAGVSQSPSNKVTEKGKDVELRCDPISGHTALYWYRQSLGQGLEFLIYFQGNSAPDKSGLPSDRFSAERTGGSVSTLTIQRTQQEDSAVYLCASSSFRGRSYNEQFFGPGTRLTVL.

The count of this clone is one. The V and J genes are TRBV28 and TRBJ2-3; TRBD2 agrees at 12 bases. The germline CDR1 and CDR2 sequences are MDHEN and SYDVKM. Losses at the gene ends were 0 bases for V and 0 bases for J; bases not matched to a gene: 4. The CDR3 contains 18 residues. CDR3: CASSLWGGLAGSTDTQYF. CDR3 nucleotides: TGTGCCAGCAGTTTATGGGGGGGACTAGCGGGTAGCACAGATACGCAGTATTTT. Full variable domain (rest looked up from reference TRBV28 and TRBJ2-3): DVKVTQSSRYLVKRTGEKVFLECVQDMDHENMFWYRQDPGLGLRLIYFSYDVKMKEKGDIPEGYSVSREKKERFSLILESASTNQTSMYLCASSLWGGLAGSTDTQYFGPGTRLTVL.

The chain combines TRBV27 with TRBJ1-1; D is possibly TRBD1 (5 bases). The germline gives CDR1 MNHEY, CDR2 SMNVEV (reference sequence). Trimming left V 2 bases short and J 3 bases short, with 10 bases between. This CDR3 spans 14 amino acids. CDR3: CASSLGGWDTEAFF. The CDR3 DNA reads TGTGCCAGCAGTTTAGGGGGGTGGGACACTGAAGCTTTCTTT.

The chain recombines TRBV28 with TRBJ1-4, with D perhaps TRBD1 (5 bases). The CDR3 length is 14 residues. The V end lost 6 bases, the J end lost 0 bases, and 8 bases lay between the germline ends. Germline V CDR1 and CDR2: MDHEN, SYDVKM. CDR3: CASSLGATNEKLFF. CDR3 coding DNA: TGTGCCAGCAGCCTAGGGGCAACTAATGAAAAACTGTTTTTT.

The V and J genes are TRBV30 and TRBJ1-4, with 10 bases that match TRBD1. Per the germline V gene, CDR1 is GTSNPN and CDR2 is SVGIG (reference sequence). The CDR3 sequence is 14 residues long. J was trimmed by 8 bases and V by 2 bases; bases with no gene match: 5. The CDR3 region has the DNA TGTGCCTGGAGTAGGGACAGGGGAACGGAAAAACTGTTTTTT. Its translation: CAWSRDRGTEKLFF.

This clone was seen a single time. The chain combines TRBV9 with TRBJ1-3; 7 positions match TRBD1. V was clipped by 2 bases and J by 0 bases; unmatched bases: 2. This CDR3 has 15 residues. The germline V gene has CDR1 SGDLS and CDR2 YYNGEE. The CDR3 DNA is TGTGCCAGCAGCGTCGAGGGGGCCTCTGGAAACACCATATATTTT. Its protein is CASSVEGASGNTIYF.

The chain employs TRBV15 and TRBJ2-2; TRBD1 aligns across 9 bases. The CDR3 length is 17 residues. Germline CDR1 LNHNV, CDR2 YYDKDF (reference sequence). Trimming took 0 bases from V and 3 from J; bases not matched to a gene: 5. The CDR3 region has the DNA TGTGCCACCAGCAGAGATCCGACAGGGGGAGACACCGGGGAGCTGTTTTTT. Translation gives CATSRDPTGGDTGELFF.

The genes are TRBV18 and TRBJ1-2; maybe TRBD1 (5 bases). V was pared by 3 bases and J by 6 bases, with 14 bases between. CDR1 is KGHSH, CDR2 LQKENI, per germline. The CDR3 is 14 amino acids. The CDR3 spells CASSPLTDQNGYTF. The CDR3, as DNA: TGTGCCAGCTCACCCTTGACAGATCAAAATGGCTACACCTTC.

This rearrangement joins TRBV5-1 to TRBJ2-7; 7 bases are a match to TRBD2. This CDR3 is 14 amino acids long. The J segment lost 2 bases and the V segment lost 2 bases, leaving 4 bases of the junction unmatched. Germline CDR1 and CDR2: SGHRS and YFSETQ. As DNA, the CDR3 is TGCGCCAGCAGCTTCGAAGCGGGGCCCTACGAGCAGTACTTC. Translation gives CASSFEAGPYEQYF.

This clone was counted only a few times. The chain links TRBV10-2 to TRBJ1-2; TRBD1 might be the D (6 bases). Looked up from germline, CDR1 is WSHSY and CDR2 is SAAADI. The CDR3 has 12 amino acids. Trimming shortened V by 6 bases and J by 4 bases, and 9 bases separated the two germline ends. In nucleotides, the CDR3 is TGCGCCAGCAGCGACAGGCCCTATGGCTACACCTTC. Protein sequence: CASSDRPYGYTF.

The DNA of the CDR3 is TGCGCCAGCAGCCAAGAAGTGGGACAGCAGTCCGATGAGCAGTTCTTC. Amino acids: CASSQEVGQQSDEQFF. The chain couples TRBV4-1 to TRBJ2-1, with 7 bases lining up with TRBD1. The trim removed 0 bases at V and 8 bases at J, leaving 10 bases unmatched. Germline V gene sequence: CDR1 MGHRA, CDR2 YSYEKL. This CDR3 has 16 amino acids.

The CDR3 is CASSVGRGGYGYTF. The CDR3 region has the DNA TGTGCCAGCAGCGTAGGGAGAGGGGGCTATGGCTACACCTTC. The rearrangement joins TRBV9 to TRBJ1-2, with D tentatively TRBD1 (6 bases). CDR1 is SGDLS and CDR2 is YYNGEE in the germline V gene. V was trimmed by 0 bases and J by 4 bases, leaving 10 bases between them. The CDR3 runs 14 residues.

V gene TRBV28 combines with J gene TRBJ2-7; D gene uncertain. The CDR3 extends over 14 amino acids. Per the germline V gene, CDR1 is MDHEN and CDR2 is SYDVKM. Between the trimmed V and J ends, which lost 6 bases and 3 bases, there was a span of 15 bases. DNA for the CDR3: TGTGCCAGCAGGAGCTCTCTAGAAATCTACGAGCAGTACTTC. It specifies CASRSSLEIYEQYF.

The chain has TRBV11-3 and TRBJ1-1; D might be TRBD1 (5 bases). This CDR3 region has 14 residues. Germline assignment: CDR1 SGHNT and CDR2 YENEEA. V was pared by 7 bases and J by 0 bases, with 12 bases between. CDR3 in DNA: TGTGCCAGCAAGGGGTTGCCGATGAACACTGAAGCTTTCTTT. Protein product: CASKGLPMNTEAFF.

The chain couples TRBV7-8 to TRBJ2-7, with D uncertain. The V gene's germline CDR1 is SGHVS and CDR2 FQNEAQ. The ends were cut back, 1 base at V and 0 bases at J, with 16 bases in the middle. The CDR3 runs to 17 residues. The CDR3 DNA reads TGTGCCAGCAGCTTAGATGGCCTGCAGGATCGCTCCTACGAGCAGTACTTC. Its protein is CASSLDGLQDRSYEQYF.

The CDR3 sequence: CSASLAGGLYNEQFF. CDR3 DNA sequence: TGCAGTGCTAGTTTAGCGGGAGGGCTCTACAATGAGCAGTTCTTC. The chain links TRBV20-1 to TRBJ2-1; 11 bases align to TRBD2. The CDR3 sequence is 15 residues long. Germline values: CDR1 DFQATT, CDR2 SNEGSKA (reference sequence). Trimming at V came to 3 bases and at J to 3 bases, leaving 4 bases not matched to a gene.

The chain uses TRBV30 and TRBJ1-6; D ambiguous. The CDR3 runs to 15 residues. V lost 3 bases and J 0 bases, leaving 9 bases between the germline ends. Germline lookup yields CDR1 GTSNPN and CDR2 SVGIG (reference sequence). The CDR3 loop is CAWRVVSSYNSPLHF. The CDR3 bases are TGTGCCTGGAGGGTCGTTAGCTCCTATAATTCACCCCTCCACTTT.

J is TRBJ2-7 and V is TRBV5-1; 8 bases line up with TRBD2. Germline loops: CDR1 SGHRS, CDR2 YFSETQ. The CDR3 has 15 residues. Trimming at V came to 3 bases and at J to 6 bases, leaving 11 bases not matched to a gene. For the CDR3, the DNA is TGCGCCAGCAGCTGGCGGGCCCTAGCGGGTTCCGAGCAGTACTTC. Its translation: CASSWRALAGSEQYF.

The chain is built from TRBV30 and TRBJ1-1; 7 bases map to TRBD1. Germline assignment: CDR1 GTSNPN and CDR2 SVGIG (reference sequence). Trimming at V came to 7 bases and at J to 6 bases, leaving 14 bases not matched to a gene. The CDR3 consists of 14 residues. CDR3 nucleotides: TGTGCCTTGGGGGAGGGGGCAGGTGGCCCTGAAGCTTTCTTT. It translates to CALGEGAGGPEAFF.

The chain is built from TRBV20-1 and TRBJ2-5; D is undetermined. The V end lost 4 bases, the J end lost 2 bases, and 2 bases lay between the germline ends. CDR1 and CDR2 (germline): DFQATT, SNEGSKA (reference sequence). This CDR3 contains 10 residues. CDR3 sequence (DNA): TGCAGTGCTATACAAGAGACCCAGTACTTC. It translates to CSAIQETQYF.

This clone has a single count. The rearrangement joins TRBV5-1 to TRBJ2-4, with D uncertain. Trimming cost V 1 base and J 3 bases, with 8 bases left between them. Germline V gene lookup returns CDR1 SGHRS and CDR2 YFSETQ. The CDR3 is made up of 14 amino acids. CDR3 coding DNA: TGCGCCAGCAGCTTGACAGAGAGCAAAAACATTCAGTACTTC. This gives the protein CASSLTESKNIQYF.

This clone was picked up a small number of times. The rearrangement uses TRBV25-1 and TRBJ1-2; 11 bases match TRBD1. J gave up 4 bases and V 4 bases, and 5 bases lay outside the gene matches. The CDR3 is made up of 15 amino acids. CDR1 is MGHDK and CDR2 is SYGVNS in the germline V gene. CDR3: CASSVWDRGGYGYTF. CDR3 sequence (DNA): TGTGCCAGCAGTGTTTGGGACAGGGGGGGCTATGGCTACACCTTC.

This chain connects TRBV7-9 to TRBJ2-1, with 7 positions matching TRBD1. Germline values: CDR1 SEHNR, CDR2 FQNEAQ (reference sequence). CDR3 length: 15 amino acids. Trimming cost V 3 bases and J 4 bases; bases outside gene matches: 6. This CDR3 reads CASSFQGGAYNEQFF. CDR3 coding DNA: TGTGCCAGCAGCTTTCAAGGGGGCGCGTACAATGAGCAGTTCTTC.

The CDR3 here is CASSLSRGAGLNTEAFF. The CDR3 DNA follows: TGTGCCAGCAGCCTAAGTCGGGGGGCAGGGTTGAACACTGAAGCTTTCTTT. The gene calls are TRBV27 and TRBJ1-1, with D possibly TRBD1 on 6 matching bases. CDR1 and CDR2 from the germline V gene are MNHEY and SMNVEV (reference sequence). This CDR3 has 17 amino acids. The V end was cut by 6 bases, the J end by 0 bases, with 20 bases between.